Listed below are T cell receptor beta chains from one sample, sequenced in a study of control samples from healthy donors and cancer patients. Sequenced by immunoSEQ multiplex PCR; TCRdb stores in-frame clones only, minus some. The sample holds more than 10,000 clones; around 94% are singletons and the top ten take approximately 14%. Specimen: PBMCs. These receptors originate from a man aged 80 or over with lung cancer. CDR3s include the opening cysteine and the closing phenylalanine or tryptophan. A D gene is named only where the DNA matches it firmly.

j_call | d_call | v_call | cdr3_aa | cdr3_nt
TRBJ1-2 | NA | TRBV19 | CASSPDMGDYGYTF | TGTGCCAGTAGCCCGGACATGGGGGACTATGGCTACACCTTC
TRBJ1-2 | NA | TRBV12-3/TRBV12-4 | CASSFSNYGYTF | TGTGCCAGCAGTTTCTCTAACTATGGCTACACCTTC
TRBJ1-3 | NA | TRBV28 | CASTLSGGRNTIYF | TGTGCCAGCACCCTTAGTGGGGGGCGAAACACCATATATTTT
TRBJ2-5 | TRBD1 | TRBV19 | CASSTRDSAYQETQYF | TGTGCCAGTAGTACCAGGGACAGTGCATACCAAGAGACCCAGTACTTC
TRBJ2-7 | NA | TRBV21-1 | CAGGGGLAGIRDEQYF | TGTGCCGGAGGGGGGGGGCTAGCGGGGATCAGGGACGAGCAGTACTTC
TRBJ1-2 | NA | TRBV7-9 | CASSRGSTENGYTF | TGTGCCAGCAGTCGGGGGAGCACAGAGAATGGCTACACCTTC
TRBJ1-1 | NA | TRBV10-1 | CASIGDRPPYSMNTEAFF | TGCGCCAGCATTGGAGACAGGCCACCTTACTCGATGAACACTGAAGCTTTCTTT
TRBJ1-2 | NA | TRBV10-1 | CASSPDNYGYTF | TGCGCCAGCAGTCCAGACAACTATGGCTACACCTTC
TRBJ1-5 | NA | TRBV6-1 | CASSELPEGNQPQHF | TGTGCCAGCAGTGAACTCCCGGAGGGCAATCAGCCCCAGCATTTT
TRBJ2-1 | TRBD2 | TRBV2 | CASRLTSGGEDVQFF | TGTGCCAGCAGATTGACTAGCGGGGGGGAAGATGTGCAGTTCTTC
TRBJ2-7 | NA | TRBV7-9 | CASSFPQEEQYF | TGTGCCAGCAGTTTTCCCCAGGAGGAGCAGTACTTC
TRBJ1-1 | TRBD1 | TRBV5-1 | CASSATGTNTEAFF | TGCGCCAGCAGCGCGACAGGGACGAACACTGAAGCTTTCTTT
TRBJ2-5 | TRBD2 | TRBV7-2 | CASSPTSGGALGQTQYF | TGTGCCAGCAGCCCGACTAGCGGGGGGGCCTTAGGACAGACCCAGTACTTC
TRBJ1-1 | NA | TRBV20-1 | CSASIPLLAAEAFF | TGCAGTGCTAGTATCCCGTTACTCGCGGCTGAAGCTTTCTTT
TRBJ1-1 | NA | TRBV5-1 | CASSSKGREVNTEAFF | TGCGCCAGCAGCTCCAAGGGGAGGGAGGTGAACACTGAAGCTTTCTTT
TRBJ1-5 | NA | TRBV18 | CASSPLPTYSNQPQHF | TGTGCCAGCTCACCACTGCCGACATATAGCAATCAGCCCCAGCATTTT
TRBJ1-1 | NA | TRBV14 | CASSPQTGTEAFF | TGTGCCAGCAGCCCTCAAACTGGCACTGAAGCTTTCTTT